This paragraph reports one T cell receptor (beta chain). The participants were between 18 and 89 years old and came from roughly 24 US areas. Cohort 3 donors were reported recovered after two negative PCRs, clearance, or symptom resolution. The data derive from a study of blood T cell repertoires in COVID-19. For the study at large: Samples taken during acute and convalescent COVID-19 were collected in the United States, Italy and Spain.

Produced via immunoSEQ multiplex PCR; TCRdb's table is partial and in-frame only. The sample consists of over 200,000 clones, less than 85% of them appearing once. Looked up from germline, CDR1 is SGHVS and CDR2 is FNYEAQ. The V end lost 1 base, the J end lost 0 bases, and 4 bases lay between the germline ends. CDR3 size: 14 residues. Sequencing was carried out using PBMCs or T cells enriched from blood (not recorded which). The chain couples TRBV7-6 to TRBJ1-3; D not certain. The sequence derives from a man in his sixties who had recovered from COVID-19. The CDR3 region has the DNA TGTGCCAGCAGCTTAGACAGCTCTGGAAACACCATATATTTT. It yields the protein CASSLDSSGNTIYF.